This T cell receptor beta chain was recorded in a study of CD4+ T cells in melanoma. Findings and limits, study-wide: A reported correlation linked neoantigen-specific CD4+ T cells to CD8+, macrophage and B cell function. In melanoma, neoantigen-specific CD4+ T cells reportedly differed in differentiation state.

The germline V gene has CDR1 SGHAT and CDR2 FQNNGV. The CDR3 is 15 amino acids. J gave up 7 bases and V 2 bases, and 10 bases lay outside the gene matches. Repertoires were generated with immunoSEQ multiplex PCR, while TCRdb's copy carries only in-frame clones and drops some. Of about 140,000 clones listed, 80% to 95% were seen once; the top ten hold 1.5%. For this clone: Its specificity is unknown.

The sequence derives from a human donor with melanoma. The rearrangement links TRBV11-2 to TRBJ2-7; 8 bases align to TRBD1. The CDR3 spells CASSLQGARFGEQYF. CDR3 sequence (DNA): TGTGCCAGCAGCTTACAGGGGGCGCGGTTTGGGGAGCAGTACTTC.